This T cell receptor (beta chain) originates from a study of tumor T cells in aggressive B-cell lymphoma. Using immunoSEQ multiplex PCR, the repertoire was profiled, and TCRdb retains in-frame clones only, with some absent. The table includes about 7,900 clones, around 81% detected once. Deletions cut 7 bases from V and 2 bases from J, with 6 bases between. CDR3 size: 12 residues. CDR1 LNHNV and CDR2 YYDKDF come from the germline V gene (reference sequence). This TCR was recovered from an adult with diffuse large B cell lymphoma. The chain combines TRBV15 with TRBJ2-1; no clear D. Sequenced input: tumor tissue. The CDR3 DNA sequence: TGTGCCACCACAGAGGCCTACAATGAGCAGTTCTTC. Its translation: CATTEAYNEQFF. Full variable domain (remainder filled in from reference TRBV15 and TRBJ2-1): DAMVIQNPRYQVTQFGKPVTLSCSQTLNHNVMYWYQQKSSQAPKLLFHYYDKDFNNEADTPDNFQSRRPNTSFCFLDIRSPGLGDTAMYLCATTEAYNEQFFGPGTRLTVL.